The clone carrying this T cell receptor (beta chain) has more than one count but fewer than ten. Its antigen is undetermined. This record belongs to a study of human T cells and chemical hapten exposure. Findings and caveats of the study: No alteration of TCRs above 1 in 1000 frequency was seen with DPC sensitization. PT1 expanded TCR numbers rose with patch test score.

TCRdb independently ran MiXCR on the RACE reads; one entry per CDR3 protein. The data show fewer than 140,000 distinct CDR3 sequences, 9% to 15% seen once. Time point denoted: pre-sensitization, week 0. The treatment: therapeutic diphenylcyclopropenone sensitization with weekly scalp DPC. The CDR3 length is 18 residues. The chain has TRBV21-1 and TRBJ2-2; the table's D gene call, TRBD1, was not cross checked with the DNA. TRBV21-1 constitutes a pseudogene. The sample consisted of whole blood, taken in connection with sensitization to the hapten diphenylcyclopropenone (DPC). The origin of this receptor is a woman between 45 and 60 years old with alopecia areata. Some clones in this sample may be carry-over from other donors' samples. CDR3 DNA sequence: TGTGCCAGCAGCGAACCCCGGGACAGGGACCCAAGGACCGGGGAGCTGTTTTTT. It encodes CASSEPRDRDPRTGELFF.